Included here is one T cell receptor (beta chain) sequence, with context. No antigen is known for it. The sample originates from a study of T cell responses to AZD1222 COVID-19 vaccine. Study in general: Doses given second, at about 4 or about 12 weeks, were pooled. Findings of the study overall: The study sampled repertoires only after the peak T cell response. Reports say nearly half of spike-specific TCRs go after unmutated variant regions.

Measured with immunoSEQ multiplex PCR; TCRdb has only the in-frame clones, and not every one. The data contain 130,000 to 150,000 clones, around 90% of them singletons. Germline values: CDR1 SQVTM, CDR2 ANQGSEA. This CDR3 region has 13 residues. This rearrangement joins TRBV29-1 to TRBJ1-2; possible D gene TRBD1, 5 bases. This TCR came from an adult in good health. The source material was peripheral blood, sampled on day 0 of AZD1222 vaccination. CDR3 protein: CSASGGLIEGYTF. CDR3 bases: TGCAGTGCCTCCGGGGGACTCATAGAAGGCTACACCTTC.